Listed below are T cell receptor beta chains from one sample, sequenced in a study of blood T cells in healthy people across ages. TCRdb used MiXCR to reprocess the 5' RACE reads, holding one entry per CDR3 protein. Of 1 million or so distinct CDR3 sequences in the sample, 20% to 25% are singletons; the top ten hold about 0.72%. The sample was also linked to a second study, of T cells of mothers and their children.

The specimen was blood. These receptors came from a girl aged 2 to 10 in good health. Each CDR3 is given with its conserved first and last residue. D genes are given only for firm matches. The size entry is marked missing in some rows and otherwise reads once, few, many or a size class.

j_call	d_call	v_call	clone_size	cdr3_aa	cdr3_nt
TRBJ2-1	NA	TRBV15	NA	CATSSYGVGQFF	TGTGCCACCAGCTCCTACGGGGTGGGGCAGTTCTTC
TRBJ2-7	NA	TRBV20-1	NA	CSAFSDYEQYF	TGCAGTGCTTTTTCCGACTACGAGCAGTACTTC
TRBJ2-1	NA	TRBV7-2	NA	CASSLSFVKGYNEQFF	TGTGCCAGCAGCTTATCCTTCGTGAAGGGATACAATGAGCAGTTCTTC
TRBJ1-6	NA	TRBV7-2	few	CASSLFPGASNSPLHF	TGTGCCAGCAGCTTATTCCCAGGGGCCTCTAATTCACCCCTCCACTTT
TRBJ2-1	NA	TRBV3-1	NA	CASSQHRDWQFF	TGTGCCAGCAGCCAGCACCGGGACTGGCAGTTCTTC
TRBJ2-5	NA	TRBV20-1	few	CSASGLEVAEEGYQETQYF	TGCAGTGCTTCGGGGCTTGAGGTAGCGGAGGAGGGGTACCAAGAGACCCAGTACTTC
TRBJ2-3	NA	TRBV2	NA	CASSEAWGGRIEDTQYF	TGTGCCAGCAGCGAAGCGTGGGGGGGCCGAATTGAAGATACGCAGTATTTT
TRBJ2-3	NA	TRBV20-1	few	CSARGAGAIWIDTQYF	TGCAGTGCTAGAGGCGCAGGGGCGATCTGGATTGATACGCAGTATTTT
TRBJ1-5	NA	TRBV20-1	NA	CSARAGGGQPQHF	TGCAGTGCTAGAGCCGGGGGTGGTCAGCCCCAGCATTTT
TRBJ1-1	NA	TRBV20-1	few	CSARLAGRTRDAFF	TGCAGTGCTAGATTGGCGGGACGAACCCGTGACGCTTTCTTT
TRBJ2-5	NA	TRBV5-1	few	CASSLEGGGQETQYF	TGCGCCAGCAGCTTGGAGGGGGGCGGACAAGAGACCCAGTACTTC
TRBJ2-1	TRBD2	TRBV7-9	NA	CASSYPLAGVVGEQFF	TGTGCCAGCAGCTACCCTCTAGCGGGGGTCGTGGGAGAGCAGTTCTTC
TRBJ2-3	TRBD2	TRBV2	few	CARSETWAGDGTDTQYF	TGTGCCAGATCGGAAACTTGGGCGGGAGATGGAACAGATACGCAGTATTTT
TRBJ2-3	NA	TRBV6-5	NA	CASSYGSFPSMPPDTQYF	TGTGCCAGCAGTTATGGGAGCTTTCCTTCGATGCCCCCAGATACGCAGTATTTT
TRBJ2-5	NA	TRBV25-1	NA	CASREYQGTEQLF	TGTGCCAGCAGGGAATATCAGGGAACTGAGCAGCTCTTC
TRBJ1-5	NA	TRBV28	NA	CASSFPLPGGNQPQHF	TGTGCCAGCAGTTTTCCCCTCCCCGGGGGCAATCAGCCCCAGCATTTT
TRBJ1-2	NA	TRBV4-3	NA	CASSPPGQLYGYTF	TGCGCCAGCAGCCCCCCGGGACAACTCTATGGCTACACCTTC
TRBJ2-3	TRBD2	TRBV11-2	few	CASRGLTGRGTQYF	TGTGCCAGCAGGGGACTAACCGGAAGGGGTACGCAGTATTTT
TRBJ2-1	NA	TRBV12-3/TRBV12-4	NA	CASSHGREQFF	TGTGCCAGCAGTCACGGTCGGGAGCAGTTCTTC
TRBJ2-4	NA	TRBV6-4	NA	CASSQPKSNRPKNIQYF	TGTGCCAGCAGCCAACCCAAATCTAACAGGCCCAAAAACATTCAGTACTTC
TRBJ2-1	TRBD2	TRBV28	few	CASSLWTSGSRDEQFF	TGTGCCAGCAGTTTATGGACTAGCGGGAGTCGGGATGAGCAGTTCTTC
TRBJ1-4	NA	TRBV28	NA	CASSLAGTDEKLFF	TGTGCCAGCAGCCTTGCCGGGACTGATGAAAAACTGTTTTTT
TRBJ1-2	NA	TRBV7-6	NA	CASSLWGGEGYTF	TGTGCCAGCAGCTTATGGGGAGGAGAGGGCTACACCTTC
TRBJ2-7	TRBD2	TRBV20-1	NA	CSASLGLAASYEQYF	TGCAGTGCTTCCCTAGGACTAGCGGCCTCCTACGAGCAGTACTTC
TRBJ2-3	NA	TRBV7-9	NA	CASTIWGTDTQYF	TGTGCCAGCACGATATGGGGGACAGATACGCAGTATTTT
TRBJ2-7	TRBD1	TRBV6-2/TRBV6-3	few	CASRPEDRGSGEQYF	TGTGCCAGCAGGCCCGAGGACAGGGGCTCGGGGGAGCAGTACTTC
TRBJ2-5	TRBD1	TRBV7-8	NA	CASSFLFQGAGETQYF	TGTGCCAGCAGCTTTCTGTTTCAGGGGGCTGGTGAGACCCAGTACTTC